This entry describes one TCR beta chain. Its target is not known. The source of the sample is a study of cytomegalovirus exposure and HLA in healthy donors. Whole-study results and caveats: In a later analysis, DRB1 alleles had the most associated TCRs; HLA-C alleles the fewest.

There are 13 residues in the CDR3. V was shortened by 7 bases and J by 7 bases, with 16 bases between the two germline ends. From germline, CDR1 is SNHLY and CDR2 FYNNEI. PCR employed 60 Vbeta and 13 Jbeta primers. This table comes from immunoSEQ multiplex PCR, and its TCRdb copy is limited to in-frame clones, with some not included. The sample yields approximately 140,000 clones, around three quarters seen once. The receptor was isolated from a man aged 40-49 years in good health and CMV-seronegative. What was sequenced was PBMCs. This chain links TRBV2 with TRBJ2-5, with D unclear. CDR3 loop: CASNPDSVGTQYF. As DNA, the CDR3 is TGTGCCAGCAACCCCGACTCTGTTGGGACCCAGTACTTC.